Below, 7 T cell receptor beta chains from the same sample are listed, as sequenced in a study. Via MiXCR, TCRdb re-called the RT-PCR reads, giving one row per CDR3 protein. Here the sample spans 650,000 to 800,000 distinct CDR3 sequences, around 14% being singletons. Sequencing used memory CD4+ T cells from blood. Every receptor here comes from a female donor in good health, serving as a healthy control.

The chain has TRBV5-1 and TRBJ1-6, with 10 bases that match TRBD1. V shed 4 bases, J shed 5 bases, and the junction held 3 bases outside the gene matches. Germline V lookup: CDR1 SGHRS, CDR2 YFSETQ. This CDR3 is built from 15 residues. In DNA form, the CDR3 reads TGCGCCAGCAGCGAAGGGACAGGGGATAATTCACCCCTCCACTTT. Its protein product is CASSEGTGDNSPLHF.

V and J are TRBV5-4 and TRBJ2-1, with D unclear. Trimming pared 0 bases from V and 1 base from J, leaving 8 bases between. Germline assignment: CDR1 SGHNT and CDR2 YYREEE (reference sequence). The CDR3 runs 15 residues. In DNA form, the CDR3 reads TGTGCCAGCAGCTTGGAAGGGAAGTCCTACAATGAGCAGTTCTTC. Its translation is CASSLEGKSYNEQFF.

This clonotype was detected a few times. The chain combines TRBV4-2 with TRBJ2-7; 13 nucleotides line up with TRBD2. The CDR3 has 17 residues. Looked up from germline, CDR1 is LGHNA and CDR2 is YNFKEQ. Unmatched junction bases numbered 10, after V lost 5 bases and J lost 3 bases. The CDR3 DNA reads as TGTGCCAGCAGCTTAGCTGGGACTAGCGGGAACTTCTACGAGCAGTACTTC. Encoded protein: CASSLAGTSGNFYEQYF.

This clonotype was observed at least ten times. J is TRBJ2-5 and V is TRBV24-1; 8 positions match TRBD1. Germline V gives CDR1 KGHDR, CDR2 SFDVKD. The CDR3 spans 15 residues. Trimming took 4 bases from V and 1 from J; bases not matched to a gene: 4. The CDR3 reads CATSEGRGRQETQYF. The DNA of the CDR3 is TGTGCCACCAGTGAGGGCAGGGGGCGCCAAGAGACCCAGTACTTC.

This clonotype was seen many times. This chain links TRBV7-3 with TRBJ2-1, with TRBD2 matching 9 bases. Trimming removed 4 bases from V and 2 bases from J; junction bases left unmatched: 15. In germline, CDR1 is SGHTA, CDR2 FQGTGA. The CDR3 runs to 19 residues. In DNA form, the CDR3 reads TGTGCCAGCAGCTCCGCCCGATCGGGGTTAGCGGGGGCCTACAATGAGCAGTTCTTC. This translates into CASSSARSGLAGAYNEQFF.

In nucleotides, the CDR3 is TGCGCCAGCAGCCAAGCCCGGGACAGGTCCAGGAGCTACACCTTC. It specifies CASSQARDRSRSYTF. The chain uses TRBV4-3 and TRBJ1-2; 8 nucleotides line up with TRBD1. CDR3 length equals 15 residues. Germline loops: CDR1 LGHNA, CDR2 YSLEER. Losses at the gene ends were 1 base for V and 9 bases for J; bases not matched to a gene: 10.

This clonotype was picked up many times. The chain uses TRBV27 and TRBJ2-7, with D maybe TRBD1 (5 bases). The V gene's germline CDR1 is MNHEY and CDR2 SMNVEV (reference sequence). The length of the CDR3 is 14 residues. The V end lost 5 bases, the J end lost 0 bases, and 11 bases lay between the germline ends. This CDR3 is CASSPIRASYEQYF. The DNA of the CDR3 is TGTGCCAGCAGTCCGATCAGGGCCTCCTACGAGCAGTACTTC.